This TCR beta chain is drawn from a study of T cell repertoires in cytomegalovirus infection. Study background: Epitope selection comprised recently identified HLA-C-restricted CMV epitopes and well-studied HLA-B-restricted CMV epitopes. Public TCR beta signatures marked donors with CMV infection and the matching HLA.

As regards this clonotype: What it binds is unknown.

The length of the CDR3 is 14 residues. J gave up 7 bases and V 6 bases, and 5 bases lay outside the gene matches. Germline-derived CDR1 and CDR2 are MNHEY and SMNVEV (reference sequence). General study points: Frequencies of public TCR beta families were cumulated, and this identified carriers of CMV plus the relevant HLA. Dominant in the ex vivo response were TCR beta clonotypes restricted by HLA-C and specific for CMV.

Each CDR3 protein is one row after TCRdb ran MiXCR on the reads. Altogether roughly 990,000 distinct CDR3 sequences are present, 30% to 40% being singletons, with the ten largest covering about 14%. The sample in question was cultured CD8+ T cells from PBMCs, obtained from culture after CMV antigen stimulation. This TCR was recovered from a human donor in good health (CMV status not recorded). Some clones in this sample may be carry-over from other donors' samples. The chain has TRBV27 and TRBJ2-1; 11 bases agree with TRBD2. This CDR3 reads CASSPSGGRNEQFF. The CDR3 nucleotides are TGTGCCAGCAGCCCTAGCGGGGGGCGTAATGAGCAGTTCTTC.